This T cell receptor beta chain was sequenced during a study of T cell responses to AZD1222 COVID-19 vaccine (dated by TCRdb to the early 2020s). Some background on the complete study: Because spike-specific TCR depth and breadth did not differ between the two schedules, AZD1222 recipients who got a second dose at roughly 4 weeks were pooled with those who got a second dose at roughly 12 weeks. Trial participants were enrolled by age into 18-55, 56-69 and 70-plus year subgroups, with 148, 28 and 57 TCR-sequenced participants respectively. A total of under 250 trial participants underwent TCR sequencing, of whom about 200 had received two doses of AZD1222 and approximately 25 had received two doses of the MenACWY control vaccine. The study at large found these results: Conclusions about previously exposed vaccinees are limited because only six or seven AZD1222 recipients were SARS-CoV-2 seropositive at baseline. The 56-69-year group was small, and its depth increase did not reach significance, likely because of low power. Because no day 14 peak-response samples were available, the repertoires could be characterized only after the peak T cell response. Participants were mostly white British and included more females than males, and it was suggested by the authors that clonal diversity may have been underestimated. The vaccine-associated CD4 TCRs covered the entire spike protein, and the dominant responses fell in regions 160-218 and 743-854. Nearly half of unique spike-specific TCRs reportedly recognized epitopes outside regions mutated in the B.1.351 and B.1.1.7 variants. A significant rise in spike-specific TCR breadth and depth was observed after two AZD1222 doses relative to day 0 and relative to MenACWY recipients.

The sample's time point label is to be understood as: baseline before first vaccination. The vaccinee samples were drawn from two UK trials, COV001 and COV002, one of which was a single-blind randomized controlled phase 2/3 trial testing AZD1222 (ChAdOx1 nCoV-19) in healthy adults. For TCRbeta chain sequencing, PBMC samples were collected from trial participants at day 0 and at day 28 after the second dose. The CDR3 regions of human TCRbeta chains were analyzed by immunosequencing. The authors' pipeline ran thus. TCRs in the repertoires were compared against a reference library of SARS-CoV-2-specific TCRs that had been generated with the MIRA antigen-specificity platform. Breadth meant the fraction of unique TCRs that were SARS-CoV-2-associated, whereas depth meant the fraction of total T cells that were SARS-CoV-2-associated. Each spike-specific TCR was assigned to its reactive spike region and to a CD4 or CD8 class using the MIRA data. Log10-transformed breadth and depth values were compared by one-way ANOVA with Sidak's multiple comparisons tests. TCRdb took this table from immuneACCESS and kept in-frame rearrangements with V and J called. Such tables lack part of the clones; where checked against another copy, unresolved V genes explain under half of the gap, and the rest is unexplained. The DNA gave D and trimming, while V, J and clone size come from that table. A total of 95,000 to 150,000 clones appear in this sample, around nine tenths of them only once. Over 1.5% of the sample goes to the ten largest clones.

The count of this clone is one. Its antigen is unknown. Base quality data are lacking; no much larger clone is found one base away. The sequence was obtained from an adult in good health. Material: peripheral blood, obtained on day 0 of AZD1222 vaccination.

The CDR3 region: CASSYQRSGANVLTF. The DNA is as follows: TGTGCCAGCAGTTATCAGAGGTCTGGGGCCAACGTCCTGACTTTC. This chain joins TRBV6-5 to TRBJ2-6, with the identity of the D gene unclear. The CDR3 measures 15 amino acids from cysteine to phenylalanine. Of all the DNA, just the CDR3 is kept, 45 bases in frame from base 1. V loses 3 bases of germline sequence and J loses 1 base, and the interval between the two ends is 7 bases. Taken from the germline V gene, the CDR1 and CDR2 loops are MNHEY and SVGAGI.